Listed below are T cell receptor beta chains from one sample, sequenced in a study of T cells after posttransplantation cyclophosphamide. The method was immunoSEQ multiplex PCR; TCRdb's version includes in-frame clones alone and lacks a portion of them. The table includes some 45,000 clones, 80% to 95% detected once. The sample consisted of PBMCs, taken 55 to 70 days after allogeneic stem cell transplant with posttransplant cyclophosphamide. These TCRs come from a male patient aged 55 to 69 who received an allogeneic stem cell transplant from a related donor and was CMV-positive. Some T cells may be provided by the graft donor. Each CDR3 is given with its conserved first and last residue. Each record gives: J gene, clone size, V gene, D gene, CDR3 length, CDR3 DNA, CDR3 protein. D genes are given only for firm matches. The listing skips clone size in some rows; elsewhere it reads once, few, many or a size class.

TRBJ2-3	NA	TRBV19	NA	15	TGTGCCAGTAGTCTAATCCGGGGTACCACAGATACGCAGTATTTT	CASSLIRGTTDTQYF
TRBJ2-2	NA	TRBV2	TRBD2	16	TGTGCCAGCAGGCCGACGGGGGGGCCATCGGGCGGGGAGCTGTTTTTT	CASRPTGGPSGGELFF
TRBJ2-5	medium-sized	TRBV10-3	TRBD2	15	TGTGCCATCAGTGGACGGCGGGGGGGCGAAGAGACCCAGTACTTC	CAISGRRGGEETQYF
TRBJ2-5	NA	TRBV5-1	NA	13	TGCGCCAGCAGCCCCGTGGGAGCAGAGACCCAGTACTTC	CASSPVGAETQYF
TRBJ1-3	NA	TRBV4-1	TRBD1	16	TGCGCCAGCAGCCAGACAGTCGACAGGGTTGGAAACACCATATATTTT	CASSQTVDRVGNTIYF
TRBJ1-1	NA	TRBV4-1	TRBD1	15	TGCGCCAGCAGCTCCCGGGACAGGGGAGCTATTGAAGCTTTCTTT	CASSSRDRGAIEAFF
TRBJ1-4	NA	TRBV7-2	TRBD1	13	TGTGCCAGCAGCCGGACAGGGGAAGAAAAACTGTTTTTT	CASSRTGEEKLFF
TRBJ2-1	once	TRBV7-8	TRBD1	14	TGTGCCAGCAGCCCGAGGACAGGGAACAATGAGCAGTTCTTC	CASSPRTGNNEQFF
TRBJ1-5	NA	TRBV5-1	TRBD1	15	TGCGCCAGCAGCTGGACAGGGCTGGGCAATCAGCCCCAGCATTTT	CASSWTGLGNQPQHF
TRBJ2-1	NA	TRBV9	TRBD2	15	TGTGCCAGCACCCGGGGGGGGCTGATTAGTAATGAGCAGTTCTTC	CASTRGGLISNEQFF
TRBJ1-5	few	TRBV18	NA	16	TGTGCCAGCTCACCAGGAGCAACAGGTAGCAATCAGCCCCAGCATTTT	CASSPGATGSNQPQHF
TRBJ1-5	NA	TRBV2	TRBD1	14	TGTGCCAGCAGGCAACAGGGGATCAATCAGCCCCAGCATTTT	CASRQQGINQPQHF
TRBJ1-6	NA	TRBV11-2	NA	14	TGTGCCAGCAGCTTCGGCAGGGGTAATTCACCCCTCCACTTT	CASSFGRGNSPLHF
TRBJ2-1	NA	TRBV5-1	TRBD1	15	TGCGCCAGCAGCAAGGACAGGGGATTGAACAATGAGCAGTTCTTC	CASSKDRGLNNEQFF
TRBJ2-7	NA	TRBV6-1	TRBD2	13	TGTGCCAGCGGTGGGGGGGAGAGCTACGAGCAGTACTTC	CASGGGESYEQYF
TRBJ1-1	NA	TRBV21-1	NA	16	TGTGCCAGCAGCAAACGACAGGTTAGGGTGAACACTGAAGCTTTCTTT	CASSKRQVRVNTEAFF
TRBJ1-1	NA	TRBV14	NA	13	TGTGCCAGCAGCCCCCGGGGGAACACTGAAGCTTTCTTT	CASSPRGNTEAFF
TRBJ2-7	NA	TRBV7-8	NA	14	TGTGCCAGCAGCTTCCAGGACAGCTCCTACGAGCAGTACTTC	CASSFQDSSYEQYF
TRBJ1-2	NA	TRBV18	TRBD1	13	TGTGCCAGCTCACTGGACAGGGACTATGGCTACACCTTC	CASSLDRDYGYTF
TRBJ2-5	NA	TRBV5-4	NA	15	TGTGCCAGCAGCTTAGACTCTCAGGCAGGGGAGACCCAGTACTTC	CASSLDSQAGETQYF
TRBJ1-2	NA	TRBV4-1	NA	16	TGCGCCAGCAGCGCACGGACAGCATCTATCAACTATGGCTACACCTTC	CASSARTASINYGYTF
TRBJ1-1	NA	TRBV6-6	NA	16	TGTGCCAGCAGTTACTCGTACGGGAAGGAAAACACTGAAGCTTTCTTT	CASSYSYGKENTEAFF
TRBJ2-1	once	TRBV4-1	TRBD2	15	TGCGCCAGCAGCCGTATCCCGGGACTAGCATTGGAGCAGTTCTTC	CASSRIPGLALEQFF
TRBJ1-4	NA	TRBV15	NA	15	TGTGCCACCAGCAGGGCGACAGCTATTAATGAAAAACTGTTTTTT	CATSRATAINEKLFF
TRBJ2-3	NA	TRBV27	NA	16	TGTGCCAGCAGGCTAAACAGGGACCTAGGCACAGATACGCAGTATTTT	CASRLNRDLGTDTQYF
TRBJ1-5	NA	TRBV19	NA	15	TGTGCCAGTAGTATATTGTCAGGGCTCAATCAGCCCCAGCATTTT	CASSILSGLNQPQHF
TRBJ2-3	NA	TRBV19	TRBD2	14	TGTGCCAGCGGACTAGCGGGGTCCGAAGATACGCAGTATTTT	CASGLAGSEDTQYF
TRBJ1-3	NA	TRBV2	TRBD1	14	TGTGCCAGCAGTGCAGGGGGTTTAGGAAACACCATATATTTT	CASSAGGLGNTIYF
TRBJ1-2	few	TRBV7-2	NA	15	TGTGCCAGCAGCTTAGTTACAGGTTCTAACTATGGCTACACCTTC	CASSLVTGSNYGYTF
TRBJ2-1	NA	TRBV7-9	NA	11	TGTGCCAGCAGCGACGGACTACAGCAGTTCTTC	CASSDGLQQFF
TRBJ2-7	once	TRBV7-2	TRBD1	15	TGTGCCAGCAGCCCATGGACAGGACCCTCCTACGAGCAGTACTTC	CASSPWTGPSYEQYF
TRBJ2-3	NA	TRBV10-3	TRBD1	16	TGTGCCATCACCTCAGGGGGTCGGGGTAGCACAGATACGCAGTATTTT	CAITSGGRGSTDTQYF
TRBJ1-2	once	TRBV6-5	TRBD1	14	TGTGCCAGCAGTAGGGGGACAGGGGGCACTGGCTACACCTTC	CASSRGTGGTGYTF
TRBJ1-1	NA	TRBV30	NA	13	TGTGCCTGGAGTACCCAGGTGGGCACTGAAGCTTTCTTT	CAWSTQVGTEAFF
TRBJ1-6	few	TRBV6-5	NA	15	TGTGCCAGCAGTTACGTGGGGGGGAAGAATTCACCCCTCCACTTT	CASSYVGGKNSPLHF
TRBJ2-1	NA	TRBV7-9	NA	15	TGTGCCAGCAGCTCAAACAGGGACCTCTACAATGAGCAGTTCTTC	CASSSNRDLYNEQFF
TRBJ2-1	NA	TRBV7-9	TRBD1	15	TGTGCCAGCAGCCCCCGGGACAGGGGGCCGGGTGAGCAGTTCTTC	CASSPRDRGPGEQFF
TRBJ1-5	once	TRBV27	TRBD1	16	TGTGCCAGCAGATCACAGGGGTTGGGTATTAATCAGCCCCAGCATTTT	CASRSQGLGINQPQHF
TRBJ2-3	NA	TRBV5-1	NA	12	TGCGCCAGCAGCTTGGGGGAGAATACGCAGTATTTT	CASSLGENTQYF
TRBJ1-3	once	TRBV10-3	NA	17	TGTGCCATCAGTGAGTTTAGAACTCCTAACTCTGGAAACACCATATATTTT	CAISEFRTPNSGNTIYF
TRBJ1-1	NA	TRBV10-3	NA	15	TGTGCCATCAGCGACATATGGGCGCAGAACACTGAAGCTTTCTTT	CAISDIWAQNTEAFF
TRBJ1-1	NA	TRBV2	NA	13	TGTGCCACGGATCTCGACAAGAACACTGAAGCTTTCTTT	CATDLDKNTEAFF
TRBJ2-7	NA	TRBV18	NA	14	TGTGCCAGCTCACCGTACGGAGAGGTCTACGAGCAGTACTTC	CASSPYGEVYEQYF
TRBJ1-1	NA	TRBV6-1	NA	13	TGTGCCAGCAGTGCGACATTGAACACTGAAGCTTTCTTT	CASSATLNTEAFF
TRBJ1-2	NA	TRBV5-6	NA	12	TGTGCCAGCAGCTTCGGTTTGAGTGGCTACACCTTC	CASSFGLSGYTF
TRBJ1-1	NA	TRBV2	TRBD1	15	TGTGCCAGCAGTGAAGCGGGACAGCAGAACACTGAAGCTTTCTTT	CASSEAGQQNTEAFF
TRBJ1-1	NA	TRBV6-9	TRBD1	16	TGTGCCAGCAGTTATAGGACAGGGAAAGGGGCGGGGCGAACTTTCTTT	CASSYRTGKGAGRTFF
TRBJ1-3	NA	TRBV6-5	NA	11	TGTGCCAGCATCCAAGGAAACACCATATATTTT	CASIQGNTIYF
TRBJ1-1	NA	TRBV30	NA	11	TGTGCCTGGAGGGCGAACACTGAAGCTTTCTTT	CAWRANTEAFF
TRBJ1-1	NA	TRBV19	NA	15	TGTGCCAGTAGTACCCGGACACTTCTGAACACTGAAGCTTTCTTT	CASSTRTLLNTEAFF
TRBJ1-5	NA	TRBV19	TRBD1	15	TGTGCCAGTAGTATAGGGACAGGCCAAAATCAGCCCCAGCATTTT	CASSIGTGQNQPQHF
TRBJ1-1	NA	TRBV2	NA	13	TGTGCCAGCAGTAATCACAGGGATACTGAAGCTTTCTTT	CASSNHRDTEAFF
TRBJ1-6	NA	TRBV5-1	NA	13	TGCGCCAGCAGCTTGGGTGGCTCTTCACCCCTCCACTTT	CASSLGGSSPLHF
TRBJ1-1	NA	TRBV6-1	NA	13	TGTGCCAGCAGTCTCGACAGGCCCACTGAAGCTTTCTTT	CASSLDRPTEAFF
TRBJ1-1	NA	TRBV4-1	TRBD1	19	TGCGCCAGCAGCCAAGACCCGGAGACAGGGGACATTATGAACACTGAAGCTTTCTTT	CASSQDPETGDIMNTEAFF
TRBJ1-1	few	TRBV6-6	TRBD1	14	TGTGCCAGTCAGAACGGACAGGTTACCTCTGAAGCTTTCTTT	CASQNGQVTSEAFF
TRBJ1-3	NA	TRBV30	TRBD1	15	TGTGCCTCGGATTGGGGACAGGGGTTTGGAAACACCATATATTTT	CASDWGQGFGNTIYF
TRBJ1-6	NA	TRBV18	NA	14	TGTGCCAGCTCCCTCCAGGGTACGAATTCACCCCTCCACTTT	CASSLQGTNSPLHF
TRBJ2-5	NA	TRBV14	NA	11	TGTGCCAGCAGTCCAGGGAAGACCCAGTACTTC	CASSPGKTQYF
TRBJ2-7	NA	TRBV29-1	NA	14	TGCAGCATCCGGGGTACAGGGTACTCCTACGAGCAGTACTTC	CSIRGTGYSYEQYF